This paragraph reports one T cell receptor beta chain. Antigen unknown. The CDR3 runs 14 residues. The V gene's germline CDR1 is SGHVS and CDR2 FQNEAQ. After removal of 5 bases from V and 4 bases from J, the junction contained 3 bases not matched to a gene. This sample is drawn from a study of T cell responses to AZD1222 COVID-19 vaccine. Broader study findings: In all cases, repertoires were sampled only after the peak T cell response. Epitopes outside B.1.351 and B.1.1.7 mutated regions reportedly drew nearly half of spike TCRs. Vaccination with two AZD1222 doses was followed by a rise in Spike-specific TCR breadth and depth.

Assay used: immunoSEQ multiplex PCR; TCRdb lists only in-frame clones, some missing. The sample lists under 200,000 clones; roughly 92% were seen once. This clonotype was obtained from an adult in good health. The V call is TRBV7-8, the J call TRBJ1-5; TRBD1 agrees at 9 bases. This sample comprised peripheral blood, obtained on day 0 of AZD1222 vaccination. For the CDR3, the DNA is TGTGCCAGCAGCCCACAGGGGGCGAATCAGCCCCAGCATTTT. This encodes CASSPQGANQPQHF.